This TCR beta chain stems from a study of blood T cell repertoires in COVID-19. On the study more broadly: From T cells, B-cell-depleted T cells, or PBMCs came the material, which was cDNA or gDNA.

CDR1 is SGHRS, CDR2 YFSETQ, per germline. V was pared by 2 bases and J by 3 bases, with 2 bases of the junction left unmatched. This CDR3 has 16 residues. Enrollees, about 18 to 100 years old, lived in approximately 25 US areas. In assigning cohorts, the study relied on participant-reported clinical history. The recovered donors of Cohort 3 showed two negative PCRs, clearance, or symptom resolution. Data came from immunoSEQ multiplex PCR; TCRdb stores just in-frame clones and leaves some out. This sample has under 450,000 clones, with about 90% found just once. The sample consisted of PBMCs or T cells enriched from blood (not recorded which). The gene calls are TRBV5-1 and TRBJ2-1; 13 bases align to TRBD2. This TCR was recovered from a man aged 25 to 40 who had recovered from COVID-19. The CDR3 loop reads CASSLRTSGGYNEQFF. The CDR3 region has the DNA TGCGCCAGCAGCTTAAGGACTAGCGGGGGCTACAATGAGCAGTTCTTC.